This TCR beta chain was sequenced during a study of cytomegalovirus exposure and HLA in healthy donors (dated by TCRdb to about 2017). Background for the entire study: An earlier analysis of several hundred of the donors reported roughly 270 Gb of sequence data and about 100 million unique TCR beta sequences from 190 million or so T cells. Approximately 300 gigabases of sequencing data and approximately 92 million unique TCR sequences made up an early release that covered several hundred HLA-typed donors. Of the approximately 400 genotyped donors, 65% to 90% were placed in the genetic ancestry cluster associated with self-reported Caucasian donors. The study was designed to test whether signatures of past pathogen exposure could be identified by cataloging public T cell receptors. The study profiled the T cell repertoires of 550 to 700 subjects by immunosequencing and related them to cytomegalovirus serostatus. Besides the first cohort of 666 subjects, a separate validation cohort made up of roughly 130 different subjects was used. To predict cytomegalovirus infection status, the study brought together high-throughput TCR immunosequencing, statistical association of individual TCRs with disease status, and machine learning. In a later analysis, previously published TCR beta repertoires from 550 to 750 donors were re-analyzed and high-resolution HLA genotyping was added so that TCR occurrence patterns could be studied. Rather than using new phenotypic data, the later analysis identified candidate immune exposures from TCR beta sequences and from how often those sequences occurred across donors. To decide whether each TCR beta V gene segment behaved as functional or pseudogenic, an earlier analysis of some 570 of the donors relied on high-throughput TCR beta sequencing. Alongside the repertoire data, information on donor age, sex, ethnicity and CMV serostatus was compiled. Genome-wide SNP genotypes for about three fifths of the 666 donors were used in a later genetic analysis, which treated that subset as a discovery cohort. All discovery cohort repertoires had been generated using a single sequencing platform. HLA typing covered class I and class II loci at four-digit resolution. The number of donors typed differed by locus, with roughly 620-630 for A, B, C, DRB1 and DQB1, about 500 for DQA1, over 600 for DPA1, and some 440 for DPB1. Five DR-DQ haplotypes were treated as single units for association and clustering because of strong linkage in the cohort. Among a few hundred genotyped donors of the cohort, an average of about 240,000 unique TCR beta nucleotide sequences were sequenced per donor, roughly 20% of them non-productive. What the authors observed across the whole study: In a later analysis, HLA-associated TCR beta chains showed more clonal expansion and lower generation probabilities than non-associated chains that were equally common. According to a later analysis, most CMV-associated TCR beta chains appeared to be HLA-restricted, and the HLA associations seemed to be driven largely by CMV exposure. A further reported finding was that TCR beta sequences accurately predicted the HLA-A and HLA-B alleles for most subjects in the first cohort. A later analysis reported that several top co-occurrence clusters appeared linked to parvovirus B19, influenza, CMV and Epstein-Barr virus. When HLA alleles, especially DR and DQ, strongly co-occurred, attributing TCR associations to individual alleles was difficult. In a later analysis, 15,000 to 20,000 TCR beta sequences were associated with specific HLA alleles at a false discovery rate of 0.05. CMV serostatus was the only immune exposure information available for the cohort. While some public TCRs were present in many individuals, most TCR sequences turned up only very rarely across donors. A later genetic analysis reported fewer N-insertions in productive TCRs among donors in an Asian-associated ancestry cluster than the roughly 700-donor mean. The earlier analysis of approximately 540 of the donors excluded 15 to 20 rarely observed V segments, including chromosome 9 orphons, because counts were too low. In the study, roughly 160 TCR beta chains were listed as associated with cytomegalovirus. The sequencing pipeline was judged likely to have produced a cluster of highly shared sequence variants as a technical artifact. A few of the identified cytomegalovirus-associated TCR beta chains were confirmed in vitro to be specific for cytomegalovirus antigens. Cytomegalovirus status was reported to be diagnosed by the classifier with high specificity and sensitivity in both the original and validation cohorts. In an earlier analysis of a few hundred of the donors, most TCR beta V segments were observed in productive rearrangements about 90% or about 30% of the time, broadly matching IMGT annotations. Linkage disequilibrium might explain the correlated functional status among segregating V segments, but an unknown experimental factor could not be excluded. An association between a missense DCLRE1C variant and V-gene and J-gene trimming of TCR beta chains was found in a later genetic analysis and replicated in an independent cohort. The cohort was sequenced for TCR beta chains only, and without alpha or paired-chain data the features that could be detected were limited. It was suggested by the authors that the approach could potentially be generalized to other disease states and immunological phenotypes. The 87-base-pair reads could not distinguish some IMGT-functional V segments, including TRBV6-2 and TRBV6-3, so those segments were excluded. The presence/absence analyses assumed that sequencing depth was roughly uniform across donors, and that assumption may not be true. In a later analysis, TCR association rates were found to vary across HLA loci, with the most associated TCRs seen for DRB1 alleles and the fewest for HLA-C alleles. HLA typing was unavailable for some donors at each locus, so association tests used only the typed subset.

The cohort comprised fewer than 700 healthy bone marrow donors. At the time of sampling, every cohort member was nominally healthy, though immune exposures that went unrecorded were likely present. The donor was CMV seropositive and was included in the group of around 300 seropositive cohort members. Every donor gave a peripheral blood sample, and the peripheral blood mononuclear cells from that sample were used for TCR beta sequencing. The Qiagen DNeasy Blood Extraction Kit was used to extract genomic DNA from the blood cell samples. Details on this clone: The clone's antigen remains unknown. Within one base of it there is no much larger clone, and no base qualities were kept.

The CDR1 and CDR2 encoded by the germline V gene (reference sequence) are GTSNPN and SVGIG. Including cysteine and phenylalanine, the CDR3 has 15 amino acids. The CDR3 DNA has 45 bases and is translated from base 1. The library was prepared using the immunoSEQ multiplex PCR assay. For the multiplex PCR, a mixture combining 60 forward primers for TCR Vbeta segments and 13 reverse primers for TCR Jbeta segments was used. Amplification of the CDR3 region of rearranged TCR beta genes was performed with a multiplex PCR assay on genomic DNA. The Illumina HiSeq System was used to sequence the amplified TCR beta libraries as 87-base-pair reads. Concerning the study's data processing: Across the roughly 700 repertoires, a later analysis counted approximately 75 million unique TCR beta chains, approximately 10 million of which were shared by at least two donors. Raw reads were error-corrected and collapsed into unique sequences with a nearest-neighbor algorithm that merged closely related sequences to remove PCR and sequencing errors. CDR3 sequences were aligned to IMGT reference sequences to assign V, D and J gene segments. For a sequence to be retained, a match of at least six nucleotides was required to both a V gene segment and a J gene segment. A rearrangement counted as productive if the CDR3 had no stop codons and remained in frame with V and J, and every other rearrangement counted as non-productive. Following IMGT convention, CDR3 was defined as the stretch from the second conserved V-encoded cysteine up to the conserved J-encoded phenylalanine. In an earlier analysis of 500 to 650 of the donors, sequences lacking an unambiguous match to a single V gene segment were excluded. In an earlier analysis of approximately 590 of the donors, a V segment was called functional when productive rearrangements were above 56.7%, and segregating when the standard deviation between donors exceeded 5%. A statistical classification framework was built to diagnose cytomegalovirus status from the catalog of TCR beta chain sequences. In a later analysis, V and J genes were assigned by comparing TCR nucleotide sequences against IMGT/GENE-DB human TR gene sequences. In a later analysis, CDR3 sequences and most-parsimonious VDJ recombination scenarios were assigned using the TCRdist pipeline. A later analysis defined each TCR beta chain by its CDR3 amino acid sequence plus V-gene family, and excluded reads lacking a unique V-gene family. As a way to deal with suspected cross-contamination and a sequencing artifact, a later analysis dropped 500 to 700 nucleotide sequences that were highly shared and had low generation probability. In a later analysis, a clonal expansion index for each public chain was calculated from normalized within-repertoire ranks of inferred template counts. Generation probabilities in a later analysis came from a VDJ recombination model fitted to out-of-frame rearrangements, and those results were checked against IGoR. Hypergeometric tests were used in a later analysis to score TCR-TCR, TCR-HLA and TCR-CMV co-occurrence, with a repertoire-size bias correction applied to the TCR pairs. False discovery rates were estimated in a later analysis by permuting HLA or CMV assignments 20 times. In a later analysis, co-occurring TCRs were grouped using DBSCAN, with TCRdist sequence similarity added in when clustering inside HLA-allele-positive subsets. Co-occurrence clustering excluded repertoires with fewer than 30,000 or more than 120,000 public chains, plus five with anomalous nucleotide sharing. TCRdb provides this immuneACCESS table in a form limited to in-frame rearrangements. Some clones are lacking; in checked studies, under half of them reflect an unresolved V gene, and why the rest are absent is not known. That table supplies the V and J calls and clone size; D and trimming were determined from the DNA. The sample table holds around 160,000 clones, of which roughly 77% were seen once. The top ten constitute roughly 2.6% of the sample.

This chain joins TRBV30 to TRBJ2-5; a stretch of 7 junction bases matches TRBD2. The DNA end is a closer match to TRBJ2-7, so the J assignment may be wrong. This clonotype was obtained from a woman aged 40 to 49 in good health and CMV-seropositive. Specimen: PBMCs. The CDR3 reads as follows: CAWSVGGSGGYEQYF. The DNA sequence reads TGTGCCTGGAGTGTAGGAGGGTCGGGAGGCTACGAGCAGTACTTC.